This is a list of T cell receptor beta chains from one sample in a study of early T cells in non-severe SARS-CoV-2 infection. Using its own MiXCR run on the 5' RACE reads, TCRdb lists one record per CDR3 protein. The profile shows over 95,000 distinct CDR3 sequences, around 16% of them singletons. Sequenced input: whole blood. The source of these receptors is an adult who was a healthcare worker with PCR-confirmed SARS-CoV-2 infection or an uninfected control (not recorded which). Each CDR3 is given with its conserved first and last residue. The D gene is left open where the match is weak. The size field is filled for only some rows; it gives once, few, many or a size class.

v_call	clone_size	d_call	j_call	cdr3_aa	cdr3_nt
TRBV6-2/TRBV6-3	NA	TRBD1	TRBJ1-5	CASSGPGQVYQPQHF	TGTGCCAGCAGTGGCCCCGGACAGGTATATCAGCCCCAGCATTTT
TRBV28	many	NA	TRBJ2-5	CASSIRYDRETQYF	TGTGCCAGCAGTATCCGATACGACAGAGAGACCCAGTACTTC
TRBV19	NA	TRBD2	TRBJ2-1	CASSWVAGNNEQFF	TGTGCCAGTAGTTGGGTAGCGGGAAACAATGAGCAGTTCTTC
TRBV27	few	NA	TRBJ1-1	CASSLTTGPYEAFF	TGTGCCAGCAGTTTGACTACAGGGCCGTATGAAGCTTTCTTT
TRBV2	NA	NA	TRBJ2-2	CASTVGRGTGELFF	TGTGCCAGCACGGTTGGCCGGGGCACCGGGGAGCTGTTTTTT
TRBV20-1	NA	NA	TRBJ2-7	CSARPGGVQPSYEQYF	TGCAGTGCTAGACCCGGGGGCGTCCAGCCTTCCTACGAGCAGTACTTC
TRBV12-3/TRBV12-4	NA	NA	TRBJ1-2	CASSRTRNYGYTF	TGTGCCAGCAGCCGTACAAGAAACTATGGCTACACCTTC
TRBV27	few	NA	TRBJ2-2	CASTPTKNTGELFF	TGTGCCAGCACCCCAACTAAGAACACCGGGGAGCTGTTTTTT
TRBV15	NA	NA	TRBJ2-2	CATRRTGETGELFF	TGTGCCACCAGACGGACGGGGGAAACCGGGGAGCTGTTTTTT
TRBV3-1	NA	TRBD1	TRBJ2-1	CASSPLGQGAHSEQFF	TGTGCCAGCAGCCCTTTGGGACAGGGGGCCCACAGTGAGCAGTTCTTC
TRBV12-3/TRBV12-4	NA	TRBD2	TRBJ2-2	CASSPEGLAPGELFF	TGTGCCAGCAGTCCCGAGGGACTAGCCCCCGGGGAGCTGTTTTTT
TRBV3-1	NA	TRBD1	TRBJ1-1	CASSQAQGVNTEAFF	TGTGCCAGCAGCCAAGCCCAGGGGGTGAACACTGAAGCTTTCTTT
TRBV4-3	few	NA	TRBJ2-1	CASSQGPDFENSYNEQFF	TGCGCCAGCAGCCAAGGGCCAGATTTTGAGAACTCCTACAATGAGCAGTTCTTC
TRBV20-1	medium-sized	TRBD1	TRBJ1-1	CSARGTGDTEAFF	TGCAGTGCTAGAGGGACAGGGGACACTGAAGCTTTCTTT
TRBV7-9	NA	NA	TRBJ1-1	CASSSDTPPSGPEAFF	TGTGCCAGCAGCTCAGATACCCCACCTTCTGGCCCTGAAGCTTTCTTT
TRBV27	few	NA	TRBJ2-3	CASSLKGFSSDTQYF	TGTGCCAGCAGTTTAAAGGGTTTTAGCTCAGATACGCAGTATTTT
TRBV25-1	few	TRBD1	TRBJ2-7	CASSVTGARYEQYF	TGTGCCAGCAGTGTGACAGGGGCAAGATACGAGCAGTACTTC
TRBV2	NA	TRBD1	TRBJ1-1	CASSARYRGDVTEAFF	TGTGCCAGCAGTGCGCGATACAGGGGGGACGTCACTGAAGCTTTCTTT
TRBV20-1	NA	NA	TRBJ2-7	CSAPQGSYEQYF	TGCAGTGCTCCACAAGGGTCCTACGAGCAGTACTTC
TRBV6-2/TRBV6-3	NA	NA	TRBJ2-7	CASSWIQLEQYF	TGTGCCAGCAGCTGGATCCAACTCGAGCAGTACTTC
TRBV6-2/TRBV6-3	NA	NA	TRBJ1-1	CASSTSSGNSEAFF	TGTGCCAGCAGTACATCCTCAGGGAACTCTGAAGCTTTCTTT
TRBV9	few	TRBD2	TRBJ2-1	CASSATTSGRAGNEQFF	TGTGCCAGCAGCGCTACGACTAGCGGGAGAGCAGGCAATGAGCAGTTCTTC
TRBV27	NA	NA	TRBJ2-3	CASSPRGAVDTQYF	TGTGCCAGCAGCCCCCGGGGGGCGGTAGATACGCAGTATTTT
TRBV29-1	NA	NA	TRBJ1-1	CSVYLGRSTVAFF	TGCAGCGTGTACTTGGGCAGGAGCACTGTAGCTTTCTTT
TRBV11-2	NA	NA	TRBJ1-5	CASSLDRDSNQPQHF	TGTGCCAGCAGCTTAGACAGGGATAGCAATCAGCCCCAGCATTTT
TRBV10-2	NA	NA	TRBJ1-3	CASSPERAGNTIYF	TGCGCCAGCAGTCCAGAAAGGGCAGGAAACACCATATATTTT
TRBV19	NA	TRBD1	TRBJ1-4	CASTPGQGGRGEKLFF	TGTGCCAGTACCCCGGGCCAAGGGGGCAGGGGTGAAAAACTGTTTTTT
TRBV30	few	TRBD1	TRBJ1-6	CAWSDRENSPLHF	TGTGCCTGGTCGGACAGGGAAAATTCACCCCTCCACTTT
TRBV20-1	few	NA	TRBJ2-5	CSAIFLSESETQYF	TGCAGTGCTATTTTTTTATCGGAGTCGGAGACCCAGTACTTC
TRBV6-1	NA	NA	TRBJ2-5	CASRQTWDRWYQETQYF	TGTGCCAGCAGGCAGACCTGGGACCGATGGTACCAAGAGACCCAGTACTTC
TRBV27	few	NA	TRBJ2-2	CASETTGYTGELFF	TGTGCCAGCGAGACGACCGGATACACCGGGGAGCTGTTTTTT
TRBV10-3	NA	NA	TRBJ1-1	CAISPQGVNTEAFF	TGTGCCATCAGCCCACAGGGTGTGAACACTGAAGCTTTCTTT
TRBV6-5	many	TRBD2	TRBJ2-2	CASSFSSGGAGTGELFF	TGTGCCAGCAGTTTCTCTAGCGGGGGGGCAGGCACCGGGGAGCTGTTTTTT
TRBV27	NA	NA	TRBJ2-3	CASSPGTSQYF	TGTGCCAGCAGCCCCGGGACAAGCCAGTATTTT
TRBV7-9	few	TRBD2	TRBJ2-3	CASSSGGGSVEDTQYF	TGTGCCAGCAGCTCAGGAGGCGGGAGTGTCGAAGATACGCAGTATTTT
TRBV2	many	TRBD2	TRBJ2-1	CASSGTSGFYNEQFF	TGTGCCAGCAGTGGGACTAGCGGGTTCTACAATGAGCAGTTCTTC
TRBV20-1	few	NA	TRBJ1-6	CSATSNNSPLHF	TGCAGTGCTACGAGTAATAATTCACCCCTCCACTTT
TRBV7-2	NA	NA	TRBJ2-7	CASSLAEGQIAGEQYF	TGTGCCAGCAGCTTAGCGGAGGGACAGATTGCGGGCGAGCAGTACTTC
TRBV6-5	many	NA	TRBJ2-1	CASSSNDNEQFF	TGTGCCAGCAGCTCCAACGACAATGAGCAGTTCTTC
TRBV5-5	few	NA	TRBJ2-1	CASSPKRSDEQFF	TGTGCCAGCAGCCCGAAACGGTCCGATGAGCAGTTCTTC